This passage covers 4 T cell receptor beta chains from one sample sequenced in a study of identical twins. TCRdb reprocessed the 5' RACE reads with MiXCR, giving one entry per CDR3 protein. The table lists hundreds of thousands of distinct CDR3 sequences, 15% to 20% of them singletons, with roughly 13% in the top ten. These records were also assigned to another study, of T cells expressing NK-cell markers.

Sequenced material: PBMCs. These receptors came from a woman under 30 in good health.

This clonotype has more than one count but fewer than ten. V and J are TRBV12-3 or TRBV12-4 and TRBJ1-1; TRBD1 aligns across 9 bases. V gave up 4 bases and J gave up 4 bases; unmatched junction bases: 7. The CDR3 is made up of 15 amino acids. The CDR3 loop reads CASSSGTGRPTEAFF. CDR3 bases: TGTGCCAGCAGTTCCGGGACAGGGCGGCCCACTGAAGCTTTCTTT.

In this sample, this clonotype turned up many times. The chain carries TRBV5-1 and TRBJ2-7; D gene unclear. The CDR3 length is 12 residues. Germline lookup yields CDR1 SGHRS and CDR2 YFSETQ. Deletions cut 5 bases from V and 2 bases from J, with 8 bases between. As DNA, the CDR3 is TGCGCCAGCAGTGCCTCGACCTACGAGCAGTACTTC. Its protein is CASSASTYEQYF.

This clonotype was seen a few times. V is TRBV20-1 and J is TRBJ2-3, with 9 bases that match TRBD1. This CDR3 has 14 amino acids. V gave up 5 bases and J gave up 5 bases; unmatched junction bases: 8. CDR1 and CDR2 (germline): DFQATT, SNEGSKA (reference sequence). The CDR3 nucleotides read TGCAGTGCTTACACAGGGGGCGATGGAGATACGCAGTATTTT. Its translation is CSAYTGGDGDTQYF.

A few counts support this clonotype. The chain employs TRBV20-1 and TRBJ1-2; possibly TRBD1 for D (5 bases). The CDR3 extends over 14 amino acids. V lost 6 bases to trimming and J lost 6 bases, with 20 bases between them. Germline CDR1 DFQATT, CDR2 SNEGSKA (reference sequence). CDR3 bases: TGCAGTGCCGTCGGGTCCCGCGGGGGGGATGGCTACACCTTC. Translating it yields CSAVGSRGGDGYTF.